The present entry profiles one T cell receptor (beta chain) with its context. The sample belongs to a study of blood T cell repertoires in COVID-19. Study as a whole: COVID-19 samples from acute and convalescent phases originated in the United States, Italy and Spain.

The germline V gene has CDR1 SNHLY and CDR2 FYNNEI. This CDR3 has 11 residues. Deletions cut 5 bases from V and 3 bases from J, with 5 bases between. In the original processing: The authors estimated nucleated cell counts from reference gene primer amplification. Libraries were prepared by immunoSEQ multiplex PCR; TCRdb keeps only in-frame clonotypes and omits some of them. The V and J calls and clone size were taken over from that table, and D and trimming were inferred from the DNA. The sample yields over 140,000 clones, 75% to 80% seen once. The sequence came from a woman between 50 and 59 years old who had recovered from COVID-19. The specimen sequenced was PBMCs or T cells enriched from blood (not recorded which). V and J are TRBV2 and TRBJ2-7; D is undetermined. CDR3 DNA: TGTGCCAGCAGTCCCGGCTACGAGCAGTACTTC. Translating it yields CASSPGYEQYF.